This TCR beta chain stems from a study of T cell repertoires in cytomegalovirus infection. On the study more broadly: Epitope selection comprised recently identified HLA-C-restricted CMV epitopes and well-studied HLA-B-restricted CMV epitopes. Public TCR beta signatures were indicative of both CMV infection and a matching HLA type. Study findings and constraints: Ex vivo responses were dominated by HLA-C-restricted CMV-specific TCR beta clonotypes. Summed public TCR beta family frequency identified CMV carriers bearing the relevant HLA.

TCRdb reprocessed the reads with MiXCR, giving one entry per CDR3 protein. The table lists a few hundred thousand distinct CDR3 sequences, 25% of them singletons. At least ten counts were recorded for this clonotype. Antigen: not known. The germline gives CDR1 SGHAT, CDR2 FQNNGV. The CDR3 sequence is 13 residues long. V lost 6 bases to trimming and J lost 2 bases, with 5 bases between them. The rearrangement links TRBV11-2 to TRBJ2-6; D is uncertain. This clonotype originated in a human donor in good health (CMV status not recorded). Some clones in this sample may be carry-over from other donors' samples. The sample here was cultured PBMCs, taken from culture after CMV antigen stimulation. The CDR3 region is CASRLTGANVLTF. For the CDR3, the DNA is TGTGCCAGCAGATTAACTGGGGCCAACGTCCTGACTTTC.